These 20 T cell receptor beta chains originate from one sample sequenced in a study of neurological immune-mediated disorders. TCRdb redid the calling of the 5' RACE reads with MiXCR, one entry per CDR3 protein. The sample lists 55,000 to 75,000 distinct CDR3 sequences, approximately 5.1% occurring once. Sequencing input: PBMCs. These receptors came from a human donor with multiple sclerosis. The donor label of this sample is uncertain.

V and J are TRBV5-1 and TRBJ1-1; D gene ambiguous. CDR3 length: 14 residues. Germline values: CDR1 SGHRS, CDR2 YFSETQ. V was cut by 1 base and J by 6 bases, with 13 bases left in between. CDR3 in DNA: TGCGCCAGCAGCTTGTGGCCAGTGAAGCCTGAAGCTTTCTTT. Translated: CASSLWPVKPEAFF.

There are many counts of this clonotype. The CDR3 bases are TGCGCCAGCAGCTGGACCCGGACTAGCGGGGGGACAGATACGCAGTATTTT. This gives the protein CASSWTRTSGGTDTQYF. The chain joins TRBV5-1 to TRBJ2-3; 14 nucleotides line up with TRBD2. The trim removed 3 bases at V and 3 bases at J, leaving 6 bases unmatched. CDR3 length equals 17 residues. Germline CDR1 reads SGHRS; CDR2 reads YFSETQ.

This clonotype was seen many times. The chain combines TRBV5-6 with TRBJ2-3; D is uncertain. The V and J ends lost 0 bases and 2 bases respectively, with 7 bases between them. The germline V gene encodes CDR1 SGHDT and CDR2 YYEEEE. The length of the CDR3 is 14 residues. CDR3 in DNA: TGTGCCAGCAGCTTGGGATCACACACAGATACGCAGTATTTT. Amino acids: CASSLGSHTDTQYF. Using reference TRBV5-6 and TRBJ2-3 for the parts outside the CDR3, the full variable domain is DAGVTQSPTHLIKTRGQQVTLRCSPKSGHDTVSWYQQALGQGPQFIFQYYEEEERQRGNFPDRFSGHQFPNYSSELNVNALLLGDSALYLCASSLGSHTDTQYFGPGTRLTVL.

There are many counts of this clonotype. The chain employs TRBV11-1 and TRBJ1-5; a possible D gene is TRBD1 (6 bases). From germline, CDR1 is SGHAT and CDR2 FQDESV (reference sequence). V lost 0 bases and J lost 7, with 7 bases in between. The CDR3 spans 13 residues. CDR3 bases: TGTGCCAGCAGCTTAGCAGGGGGGCAGCCCCAGCATTTT. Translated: CASSLAGGQPQHF.

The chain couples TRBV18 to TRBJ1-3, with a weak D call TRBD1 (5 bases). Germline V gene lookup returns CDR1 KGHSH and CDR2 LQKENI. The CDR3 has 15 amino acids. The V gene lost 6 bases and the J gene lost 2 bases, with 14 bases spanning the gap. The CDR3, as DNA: TGTGCCAGCTCTCCGCCCGGGGCGCCTGGAAACACCATATATTTT. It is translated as CASSPPGAPGNTIYF. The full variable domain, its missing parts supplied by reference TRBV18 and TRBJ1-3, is NAGVMQNPRHLVRRRGQEARLRCSPMKGHSHVYWYRQLPEEGLKFMVYLQKENIIDESGMPKERFSAEFPKEGPSILRIQQVVRGDSAAYFCASSPPGAPGNTIYFGEGSWLTVV.

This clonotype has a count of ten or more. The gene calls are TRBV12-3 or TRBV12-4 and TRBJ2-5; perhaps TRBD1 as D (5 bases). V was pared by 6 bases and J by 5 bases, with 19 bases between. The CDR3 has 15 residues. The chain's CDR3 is CASSHPGQSLETQYF. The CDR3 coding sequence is TGTGCCAGCAGCCACCCCGGACAATCCCTGGAGACCCAGTACTTC.

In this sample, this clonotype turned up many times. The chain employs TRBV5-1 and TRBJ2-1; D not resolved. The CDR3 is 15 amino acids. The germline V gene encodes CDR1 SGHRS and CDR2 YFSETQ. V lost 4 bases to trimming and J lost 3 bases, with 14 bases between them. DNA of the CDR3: TGCGCCAGCAGCCTCGTTATGGGCCTCTACAATGAGCAGTTCTTC. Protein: CASSLVMGLYNEQFF.

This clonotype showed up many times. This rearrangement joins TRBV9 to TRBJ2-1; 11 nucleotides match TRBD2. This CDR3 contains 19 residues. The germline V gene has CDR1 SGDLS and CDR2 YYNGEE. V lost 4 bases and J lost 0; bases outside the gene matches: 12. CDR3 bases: TGTGCCAGCAGCCGACCGCTAGCGGGGGGCGGGGGCTCCTACAATGAGCAGTTCTTC. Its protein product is CASSRPLAGGGGSYNEQFF. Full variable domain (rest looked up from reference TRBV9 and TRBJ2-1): DSGVTQTPKHLITATGQRVTLRCSPRSGDLSVYWYQQSLDQGLQFLIQYYNGEERAKGNILERFSAQQFPDLHSELNLSSLELGDSALYFCASSRPLAGGGGSYNEQFFGPGTRLTVL.

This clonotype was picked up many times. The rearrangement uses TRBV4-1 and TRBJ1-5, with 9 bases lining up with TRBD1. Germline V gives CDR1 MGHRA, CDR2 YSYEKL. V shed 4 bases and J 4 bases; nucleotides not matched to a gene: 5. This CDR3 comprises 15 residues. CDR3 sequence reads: CASSRTGTGNQPQHF. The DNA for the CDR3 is TGCGCCAGCAGCCGAACCGGGACAGGGAATCAGCCCCAGCATTTT.

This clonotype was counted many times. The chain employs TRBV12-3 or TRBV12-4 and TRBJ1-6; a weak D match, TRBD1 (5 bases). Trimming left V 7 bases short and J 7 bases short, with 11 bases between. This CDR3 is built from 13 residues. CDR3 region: CASKQGGNSPLHF. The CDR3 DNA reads TGTGCCAGCAAGCAGGGAGGGAATTCACCCCTCCACTTT.

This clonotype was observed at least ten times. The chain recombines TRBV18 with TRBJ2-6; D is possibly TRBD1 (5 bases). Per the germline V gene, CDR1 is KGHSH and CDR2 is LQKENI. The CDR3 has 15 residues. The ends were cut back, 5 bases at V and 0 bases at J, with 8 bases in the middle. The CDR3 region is CASSNRGSGANVLTF. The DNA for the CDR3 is TGTGCCAGCTCAAATAGGGGCTCTGGGGCCAACGTCCTGACTTTC.

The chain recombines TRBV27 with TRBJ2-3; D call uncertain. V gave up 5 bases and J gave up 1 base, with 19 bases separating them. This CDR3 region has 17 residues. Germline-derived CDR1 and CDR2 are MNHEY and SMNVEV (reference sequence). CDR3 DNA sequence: TGTGCCAGCAGTCCCCGGGTAGGACCTACTGGCACAGATACGCAGTATTTT. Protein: CASSPRVGPTGTDTQYF.

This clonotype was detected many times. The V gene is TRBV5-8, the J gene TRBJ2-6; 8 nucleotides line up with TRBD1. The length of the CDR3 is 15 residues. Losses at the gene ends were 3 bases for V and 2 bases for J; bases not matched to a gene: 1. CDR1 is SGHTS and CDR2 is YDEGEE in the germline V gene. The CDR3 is CASSSTGAGANVLTF. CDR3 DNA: TGTGCCAGCAGCTCGACAGGGGCTGGGGCCAACGTCCTGACTTTC.

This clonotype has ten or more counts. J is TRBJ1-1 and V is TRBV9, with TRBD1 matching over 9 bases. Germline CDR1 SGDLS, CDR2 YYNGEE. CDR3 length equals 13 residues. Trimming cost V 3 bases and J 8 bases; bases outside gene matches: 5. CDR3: CASSAGQGFEAFF. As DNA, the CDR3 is TGTGCCAGCAGCGCGGGACAGGGATTCGAAGCTTTCTTT. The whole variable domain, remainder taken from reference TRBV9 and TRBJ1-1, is DSGVTQTPKHLITATGQRVTLRCSPRSGDLSVYWYQQSLDQGLQFLIQYYNGEERAKGNILERFSAQQFPDLHSELNLSSLELGDSALYFCASSAGQGFEAFFGQGTRLTVV.

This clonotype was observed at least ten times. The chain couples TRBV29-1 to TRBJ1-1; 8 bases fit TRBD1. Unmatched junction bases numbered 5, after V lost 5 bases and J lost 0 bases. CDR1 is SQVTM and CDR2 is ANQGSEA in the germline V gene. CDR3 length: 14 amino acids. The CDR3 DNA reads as TGCAGCGTTCGACAGGGGTTCGTGAACACTGAAGCTTTCTTT. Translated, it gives CSVRQGFVNTEAFF.

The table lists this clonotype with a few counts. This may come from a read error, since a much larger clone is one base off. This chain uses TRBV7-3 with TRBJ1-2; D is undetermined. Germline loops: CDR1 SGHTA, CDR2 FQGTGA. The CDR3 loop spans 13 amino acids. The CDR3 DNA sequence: TGTGTCAGCGCCCCCGGGTGGGGTCATGGCTACACCTTC. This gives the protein CVSAPGWGHGYTF.

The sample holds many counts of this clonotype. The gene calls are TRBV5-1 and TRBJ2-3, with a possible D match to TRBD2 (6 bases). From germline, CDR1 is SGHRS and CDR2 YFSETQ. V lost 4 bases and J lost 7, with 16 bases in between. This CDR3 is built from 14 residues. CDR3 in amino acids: CASSRSGTSYTQYF. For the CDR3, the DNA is TGCGCCAGCAGCCGTAGCGGTACATCCTATACGCAGTATTTT.

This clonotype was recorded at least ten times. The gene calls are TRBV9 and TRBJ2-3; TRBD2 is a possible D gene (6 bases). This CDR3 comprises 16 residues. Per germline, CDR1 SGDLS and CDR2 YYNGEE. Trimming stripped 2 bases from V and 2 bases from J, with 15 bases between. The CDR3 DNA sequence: TGTGCCAGCAGCGTTGGGGACTTCGGGATCACAGATACGCAGTATTTT. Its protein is CASSVGDFGITDTQYF.

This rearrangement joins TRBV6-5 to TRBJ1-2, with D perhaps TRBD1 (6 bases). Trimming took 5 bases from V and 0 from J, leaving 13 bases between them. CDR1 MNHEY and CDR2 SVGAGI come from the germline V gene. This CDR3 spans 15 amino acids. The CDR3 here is CASSNHRAANYGYTF. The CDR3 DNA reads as TGTGCCAGCAGTAACCACAGGGCCGCTAACTATGGCTACACCTTC.

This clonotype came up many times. CDR3 residues: CASSHLQGRGPYEQYF. CDR3 nucleotide sequence: TGTGCCAGCAGCCATCTCCAAGGCAGGGGGCCCTACGAGCAGTACTTC. The chain employs TRBV14 and TRBJ2-7; 8 positions agree with TRBD1. Trimming took 3 bases from V and 2 from J; bases not matched to a gene: 9. Germline V lookup: CDR1 SGHDN, CDR2 FVKESK. There are 16 residues in the CDR3.